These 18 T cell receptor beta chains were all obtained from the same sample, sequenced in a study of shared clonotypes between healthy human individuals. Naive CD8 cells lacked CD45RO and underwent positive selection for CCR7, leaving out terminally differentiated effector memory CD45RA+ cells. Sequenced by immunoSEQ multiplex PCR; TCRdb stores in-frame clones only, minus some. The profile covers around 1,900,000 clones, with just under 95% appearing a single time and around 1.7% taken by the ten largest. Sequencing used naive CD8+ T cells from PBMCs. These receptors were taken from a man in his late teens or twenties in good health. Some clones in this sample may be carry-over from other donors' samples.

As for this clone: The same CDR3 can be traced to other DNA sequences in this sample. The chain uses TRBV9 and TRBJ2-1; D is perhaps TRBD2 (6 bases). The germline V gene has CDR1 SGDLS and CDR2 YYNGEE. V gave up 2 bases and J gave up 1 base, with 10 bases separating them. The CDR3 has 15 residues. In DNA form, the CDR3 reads TGTGCCAGCAGCGTCTCGGGAGATTCCTACAATGAGCAGTTCTTC. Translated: CASSVSGDSYNEQFF.

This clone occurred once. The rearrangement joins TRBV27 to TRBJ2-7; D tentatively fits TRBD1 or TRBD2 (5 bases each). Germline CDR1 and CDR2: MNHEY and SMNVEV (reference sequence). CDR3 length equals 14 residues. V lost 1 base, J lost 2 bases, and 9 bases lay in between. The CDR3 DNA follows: TGTGCCAGCAGTTTATTTCAGGGACCCTACGAGCAGTACTTC. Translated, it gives CASSLFQGPYEQYF.

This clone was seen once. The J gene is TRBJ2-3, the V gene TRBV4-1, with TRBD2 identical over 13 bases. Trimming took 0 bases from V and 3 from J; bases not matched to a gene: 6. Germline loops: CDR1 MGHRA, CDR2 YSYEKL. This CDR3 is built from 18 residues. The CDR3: CASSQDTGLAGVTDTQYF. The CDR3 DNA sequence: TGCGCCAGCAGCCAAGATACCGGACTAGCGGGAGTTACAGATACGCAGTATTTT.

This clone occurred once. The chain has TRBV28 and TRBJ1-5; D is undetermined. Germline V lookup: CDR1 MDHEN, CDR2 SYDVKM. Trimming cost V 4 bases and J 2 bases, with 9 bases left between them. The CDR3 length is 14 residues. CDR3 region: CASSSRLGNQPQHF. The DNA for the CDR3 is TGTGCCAGCAGTTCGCGGTTGGGCAATCAGCCCCAGCATTTT.

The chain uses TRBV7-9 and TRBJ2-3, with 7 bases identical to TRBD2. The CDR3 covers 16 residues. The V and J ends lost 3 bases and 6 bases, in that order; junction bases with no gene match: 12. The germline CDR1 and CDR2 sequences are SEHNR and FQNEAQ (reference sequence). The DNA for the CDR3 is TGTGCCAGCAGCTTGACTAATGTGCGGGAGAGGGATACGCAGTATTTT. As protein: CASSLTNVRERDTQYF.

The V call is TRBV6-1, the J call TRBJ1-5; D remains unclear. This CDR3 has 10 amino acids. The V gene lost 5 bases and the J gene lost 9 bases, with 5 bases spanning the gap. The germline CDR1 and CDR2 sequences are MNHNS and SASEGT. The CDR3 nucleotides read TGTGCCAGCAGTTATTTGCCCCAGCATTTT. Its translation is CASSYLPQHF.

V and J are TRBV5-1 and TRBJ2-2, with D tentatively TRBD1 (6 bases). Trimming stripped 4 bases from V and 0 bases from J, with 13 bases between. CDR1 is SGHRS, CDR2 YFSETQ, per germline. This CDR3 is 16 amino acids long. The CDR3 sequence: CASSQARTANTGELFF. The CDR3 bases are TGCGCCAGCAGCCAGGCTAGGACAGCGAACACCGGGGAGCTGTTTTTT.

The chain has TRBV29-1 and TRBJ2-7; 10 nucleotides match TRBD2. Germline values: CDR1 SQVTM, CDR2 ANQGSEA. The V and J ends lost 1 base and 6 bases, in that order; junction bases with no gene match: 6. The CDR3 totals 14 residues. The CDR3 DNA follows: TGCAGCGTTGAAGGGCCTAGCGGGAGTGGCGAGCAGTACTTC. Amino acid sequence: CSVEGPSGSGEQYF.

The CDR3 coding sequence is TGTGCCAGCAGCCCAAAGACTAGCGGGAGGGCGGAGACCCAGTACTTC. Translation gives CASSPKTSGRAETQYF. The chain carries TRBV9 and TRBJ2-5; 14 nucleotides align to TRBD2. Germline CDR1 is SGDLS and CDR2 is YYNGEE. CDR3 length equals 16 residues. Germline trimming cut 4 bases from V and 5 bases from J; bases unmatched to any gene: 7.

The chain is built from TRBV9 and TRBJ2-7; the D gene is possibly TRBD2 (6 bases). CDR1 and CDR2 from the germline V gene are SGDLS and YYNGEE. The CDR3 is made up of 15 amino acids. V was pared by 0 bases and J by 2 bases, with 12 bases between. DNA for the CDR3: TGTGCCAGCAGCGTAGAAGGTAGCGGCACCTACGAGCAGTACTTC. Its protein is CASSVEGSGTYEQYF.

CDR3 sequence: CASGTRLAGHNEQFF. Written as DNA, the CDR3 is TGTGCCAGCGGCACAAGACTAGCGGGACACAATGAGCAGTTCTTC. V is TRBV11-2 and J is TRBJ2-1; 11 bases are shared with TRBD2. CDR1 and CDR2 from the germline V gene are SGHAT and FQNNGV. The CDR3 totals 15 residues. The V and J ends lost 8 bases and 5 bases, in that order; junction bases with no gene match: 8. The variable domain in full, completed from reference TRBV11-2 and TRBJ2-1, reads EAGVAQSPRYKIIEKRQSVAFWCNPISGHATLYWYQQILGQGPKLLIQFQNNGVVDDSQLPKDRFSAERLKGVDSTLKIQPAKLEDSAVYLCASGTRLAGHNEQFFGPGTRLTVL.

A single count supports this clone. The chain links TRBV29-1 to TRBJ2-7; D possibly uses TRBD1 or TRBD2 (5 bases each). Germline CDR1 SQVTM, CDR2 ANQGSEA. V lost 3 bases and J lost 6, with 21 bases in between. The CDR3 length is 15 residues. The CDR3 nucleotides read TGCAGCGTTGAGCCGGTGGAGTCGGGGCCCCTCGAGCAGTACTTC. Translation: CSVEPVESGPLEQYF.

In DNA, the CDR3 is TGTGCCAGCAGCGCCCCAACCTCGGACAGTTATTACGAGCAGTACTTC. It codes for CASSAPTSDSYYEQYF. The J gene is TRBJ2-7, the V gene TRBV7-8; a weak D match, TRBD1 (6 bases). Per germline, CDR1 SGHVS and CDR2 FQNEAQ. The V gene lost 5 bases and the J gene lost 4 bases, with 21 bases spanning the gap. The CDR3 is 16 residues long. Variable domain in full (rest from reference TRBV7-8 and TRBJ2-7): GAGVSQSPRYKVAKRGQDVALRCDPISGHVSLFWYQQALGQGPEFLTYFQNEAQLDKSGLPSDRFFAERPEGSVSTLKIQRTQQEDSAVYLCASSAPTSDSYYEQYFGPGTRLTVT.

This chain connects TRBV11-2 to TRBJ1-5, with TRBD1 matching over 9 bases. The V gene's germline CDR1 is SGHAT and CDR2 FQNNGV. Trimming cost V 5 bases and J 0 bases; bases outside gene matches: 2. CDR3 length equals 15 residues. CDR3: CASSRDRDSNQPQHF. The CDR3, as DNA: TGTGCCAGCAGCCGGGACAGGGATAGCAATCAGCCCCAGCATTTT.

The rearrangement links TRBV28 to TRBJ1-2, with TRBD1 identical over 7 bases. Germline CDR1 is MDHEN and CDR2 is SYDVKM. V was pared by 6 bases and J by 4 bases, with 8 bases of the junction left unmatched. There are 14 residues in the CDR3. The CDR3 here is CASRMGQLAYGYTF. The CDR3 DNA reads TGTGCCAGCAGGATGGGACAGTTGGCCTATGGCTACACCTTC.

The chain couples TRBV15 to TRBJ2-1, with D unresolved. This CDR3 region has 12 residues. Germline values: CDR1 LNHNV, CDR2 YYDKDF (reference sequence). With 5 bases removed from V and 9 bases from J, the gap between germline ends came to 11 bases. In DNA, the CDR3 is TGTGCCACCAGCCTTATCGATGGTGAGCAGTTCTTC. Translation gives CATSLIDGEQFF.

This CDR3 reads CASSPRRTSGLYEQYF. CDR3 nucleotide sequence: TGTGCCAGCAGTCCCCGAAGGACTAGCGGGCTCTACGAGCAGTACTTC. V usage is TRBV28 and J usage is TRBJ2-7; 11 nucleotides line up with TRBD2. V was pared by 5 bases and J by 3 bases, with 9 bases of the junction left unmatched. Germline CDR1 MDHEN, CDR2 SYDVKM. The CDR3 totals 16 residues.

CDR3 DNA sequence: TGTGCCAGCGCCCCAAGGAAGGGTGAGATTGGAAACACCATATATTTT. Protein: CASAPRKGEIGNTIYF. V is TRBV6-6 and J is TRBJ1-3; D not certain. The V gene's germline CDR1 is MNHNY and CDR2 SVGAGI (reference sequence). V lost 8 bases to trimming and J lost 3 bases, with 20 bases between them. The CDR3 sequence is 16 residues long.